The 8 T cell receptor beta chains below were found in one sample sequenced in a study of PD-1 blockade in classical Hodgkin lymphoma. The repertoire was sequenced with immunoSEQ multiplex PCR; TCRdb's copy has only in-frame clones and lacks some. The table has more than 15,000 clones, roughly 90% seen once. Time point noted: newly diagnosed, previously untreated cHL patient sample. What was sequenced was peripheral blood mononuclear cells (PBMCs). The receptors shown here come from a human donor with classical Hodgkin lymphoma.

A single count supports this clone. The V gene is TRBV28, the J gene TRBJ1-2; 7 bases match TRBD1. The V and J ends lost 3 bases and 4 bases, in that order; junction bases with no gene match: 2. Germline V gene lookup returns CDR1 MDHEN and CDR2 SYDVKM. CDR3 size: 13 residues. CDR3 bases: TGTGCCAGCAGTTTGCGGGACAGCTATGGCTACACCTTC. It is translated as CASSLRDSYGYTF.

Details on this clone: Other nucleotide sequences in the sample specify the same CDR3. DNA for the CDR3: TGTGCCTGGAGGGGCCCCGGGACAGGAGCTTACGAGCAGTACTTC. Its protein is CAWRGPGTGAYEQYF. This chain joins TRBV30 and TRBJ2-7, with TRBD1 matching 8 bases. The CDR3 is made up of 15 amino acids. The J segment lost 4 bases and the V segment lost 3 bases, leaving 11 bases of the junction unmatched. In germline, CDR1 is GTSNPN, CDR2 SVGIG (reference sequence). Full variable domain (remainder filled in from reference TRBV30 and TRBJ2-7): SQTIHQWPATLVQPVGSPLSLECTVEGTSNPNLYWYRQAAGRGLQLLFYSVGIGQISSEVPQNLSASRPQDRQFILSSKKLLLSDSGFYLCAWRGPGTGAYEQYFGPGTRLTVT.

The gene calls are TRBV9 and TRBJ2-3, with 9 positions matching TRBD2. Germline-derived CDR1 and CDR2 are SGDLS and YYNGEE. J was trimmed by 2 bases and V by 0 bases; bases with no gene match: 10. The length of the CDR3 is 18 residues. Here the CDR3 reads CASSVGAGAGGSTDTQYF. The CDR3 DNA sequence: TGTGCCAGCAGCGTAGGGGCTGGGGCGGGAGGGTCCACAGATACGCAGTATTTT.

The V and J genes are TRBV7-2 and TRBJ2-2, with 14 bases aligning to TRBD2. The CDR3 has 17 residues. CDR1 is SGHTA and CDR2 is FQGNSA in the germline V gene. Trimming removed 4 bases from V and 2 bases from J; junction bases left unmatched: 3. DNA of the CDR3: TGTGCCAGCAGCTCCGGACTAGCGGGAGGCAACACCGGGGAGCTGTTTTTT. This sequence encodes CASSSGLAGGNTGELFF.

This chain connects TRBV4-3 to TRBJ1-3, with a weak D call TRBD1 (5 bases). Germline CDR1 LGHNA, CDR2 YSLEER. V gave up 3 bases and J gave up 0 bases, with 15 bases separating them. The CDR3 totals 17 residues. DNA for the CDR3: TGCGCCAGCAGCCAGACAGTAGCTAAATACTCTGGAAACACCATATATTTT. The encoded protein is CASSQTVAKYSGNTIYF.

V gene TRBV19 combines with J gene TRBJ1-3; maybe TRBD1 (6 bases). The V gene's germline CDR1 is LNHDA and CDR2 SQIVND (reference sequence). V was trimmed by 7 bases and J by 4 bases, leaving 20 bases between them. This CDR3 contains 16 residues. In DNA, the CDR3 is TGTGCCAGTACCCCGTTCTGGGGGGCGCAGGGAAACACCATATATTTT. As protein: CASTPFWGAQGNTIYF.

This clone appeared a single time. The rearrangement joins TRBV28 to TRBJ2-7; 7 positions agree with TRBD2. CDR3 length: 14 residues. Trimming removed 6 bases from V and 4 bases from J; junction bases left unmatched: 9. Germline CDR1 and CDR2: MDHEN and SYDVKM. DNA of the CDR3: TGTGCCAGCAGCCTCATAGCGGGCCATTACGAGCAGTACTTC. This codes for CASSLIAGHYEQYF.

The rearrangement uses TRBV7-2 and TRBJ2-1; no reliable D call. The CDR3 is 14 residues long. Germline loops: CDR1 SGHTA, CDR2 FQGNSA. Trimming took off 2 bases at V and 4 bases at J, with 9 bases between the two ends. The CDR3 here is CASSLKTGYNEQFF. The CDR3 DNA follows: TGTGCCAGCAGCTTAAAGACCGGATACAATGAGCAGTTCTTC. Full variable domain (outside the CDR3, taken from reference TRBV7-2 and TRBJ2-1): GAGVSQSPSNKVTEKGKDVELRCDPISGHTALYWYRQSLGQGLEFLIYFQGNSAPDKSGLPSDRFSAERTGGSVSTLTIQRTQQEDSAVYLCASSLKTGYNEQFFGPGTRLTVL.